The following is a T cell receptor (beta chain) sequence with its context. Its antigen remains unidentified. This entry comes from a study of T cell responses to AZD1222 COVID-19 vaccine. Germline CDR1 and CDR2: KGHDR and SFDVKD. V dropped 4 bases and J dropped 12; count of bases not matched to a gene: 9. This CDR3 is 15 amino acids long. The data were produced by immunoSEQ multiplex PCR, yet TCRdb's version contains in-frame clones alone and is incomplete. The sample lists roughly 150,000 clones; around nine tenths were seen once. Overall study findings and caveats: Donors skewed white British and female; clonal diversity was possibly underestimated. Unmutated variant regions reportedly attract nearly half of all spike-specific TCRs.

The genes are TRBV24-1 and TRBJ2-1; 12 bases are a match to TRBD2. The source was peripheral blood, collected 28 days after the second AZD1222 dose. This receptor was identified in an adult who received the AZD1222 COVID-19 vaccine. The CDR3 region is CATSDPRTSGVGQFF. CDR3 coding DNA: TGTGCCACCAGTGACCCAAGGACTAGCGGGGTGGGGCAGTTCTTC.